Following are 2 T cell receptor beta chains from one sample sequenced in a study of naive and memory T cell subsets. Two oligonucleotides, mixed equimolar, formed the beta constant-region primer covering TRBC1 and TRBC2. Ligated cDNA was amplified by four rounds of PCR with nested alpha and beta constant-region primers and SP2. TCRdb reanalysed the UMI-ligation and nested PCR reads using MiXCR and keeps one entry per CDR3 protein. The table includes 100,000 to 150,000 distinct CDR3 sequences, roughly 32% detected once. The source material was central memory CD4+ T cells from blood. The origin of the receptors is a human donor in good health.

A note on this clonotype: At one end the junction does not follow the germline gene, possibly because of a read error. The CDR3 coding sequence is TGTGCCAGTAGCCCCAGGGCCTCGAGCTCCTACAGTGAGCAGTTCTTC. Its protein product is CASSPRASSSYSEQFF. This chain joins TRBV19 and TRBJ2-1; TRBD1 might be the D (5 bases). There are 16 residues in the CDR3. Looked up from germline, CDR1 is LNHDA and CDR2 is SQIVND (reference sequence).

As DNA, the CDR3 is TGTGCCAGCAGTTTATGGGACATCGGCGAGCAGTACTTC. This translates into CASSLWDIGEQYF. This sequence joins TRBV28 and TRBJ2-7; D may be TRBD1 (5 bases). Per germline, CDR1 MDHEN and CDR2 SYDVKM. The CDR3 sequence is 13 residues long. Trimming took 0 bases from V and 6 from J, leaving 9 bases between them.